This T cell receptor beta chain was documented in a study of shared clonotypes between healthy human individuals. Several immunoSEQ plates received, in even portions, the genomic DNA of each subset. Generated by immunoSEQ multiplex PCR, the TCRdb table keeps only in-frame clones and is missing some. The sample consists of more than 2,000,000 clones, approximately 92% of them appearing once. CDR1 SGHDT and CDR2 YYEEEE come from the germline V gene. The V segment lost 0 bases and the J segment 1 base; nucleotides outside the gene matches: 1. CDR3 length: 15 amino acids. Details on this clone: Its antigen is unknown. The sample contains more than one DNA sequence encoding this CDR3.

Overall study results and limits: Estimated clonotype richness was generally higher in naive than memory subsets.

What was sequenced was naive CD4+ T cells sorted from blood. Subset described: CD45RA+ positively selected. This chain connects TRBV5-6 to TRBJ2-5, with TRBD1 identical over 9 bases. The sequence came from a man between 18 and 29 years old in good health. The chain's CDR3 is CASSLGQGVQETQYF. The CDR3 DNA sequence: TGTGCCAGCAGCTTGGGACAGGGGGTCCAAGAGACCCAGTACTTC.